Detailed here is one T cell receptor beta chain. Its specificity is unknown. CDR1 is KGHDR and CDR2 is SFDVKD in the germline V gene. The CDR3 has 14 residues. Trimming removed 0 bases at V and 4 bases at J, with 8 bases between. The record originates from a study of T-cell memory formation after mild COVID-19. Study-level points and caveats: That cross-reactive memory joined was suggested by some responding clones appearing in pre-infection memory.

Using its own MiXCR run on the 5' RACE reads, TCRdb lists one record per CDR3 protein. The data show about 440,000 distinct CDR3 sequences, roughly 20% seen once. Sequencing was performed on PBMCs or a T cell subset sorted from them (not recorded which). This sequence was found in an adult woman who had mild COVID-19 (a few samples of this study predate the infection). Cell type and time point are not known. V is TRBV24-1 and J is TRBJ1-2; D gene ambiguous. This CDR3 is CATSDLSTTYGYTF. The CDR3 coding sequence is TGTGCCACCAGTGATTTGTCGACTACCTATGGCTACACCTTC.